This T cell receptor beta chain was sequenced in a study of blood T cell repertoires in COVID-19. The method was immunoSEQ multiplex PCR; TCRdb's version includes in-frame clones alone and lacks a portion of them. The profile shows 150,000 or so clones, roughly 90% of them singletons. The CDR3 is 11 amino acids. With 5 bases removed from V and 4 bases from J, the gap between germline ends came to 6 bases. Germline CDR1 reads DFQATT; CDR2 reads SNEGSKA (reference sequence). In the 2 weeks before study entry, exposed participants met a COVID-19 case, which was PCR-confirmed or clinician-diagnosed. Sequenced material: PBMCs or T cells enriched from blood (not recorded which). This chain uses TRBV20-1 with TRBJ2-1; D is unresolved. The receptor was isolated from a woman in her 40s who had been exposed to COVID-19. The CDR3: CSASLYNEQFF. The DNA for the CDR3 is TGCAGTGCTTCCCTTTACAATGAGCAGTTCTTC.